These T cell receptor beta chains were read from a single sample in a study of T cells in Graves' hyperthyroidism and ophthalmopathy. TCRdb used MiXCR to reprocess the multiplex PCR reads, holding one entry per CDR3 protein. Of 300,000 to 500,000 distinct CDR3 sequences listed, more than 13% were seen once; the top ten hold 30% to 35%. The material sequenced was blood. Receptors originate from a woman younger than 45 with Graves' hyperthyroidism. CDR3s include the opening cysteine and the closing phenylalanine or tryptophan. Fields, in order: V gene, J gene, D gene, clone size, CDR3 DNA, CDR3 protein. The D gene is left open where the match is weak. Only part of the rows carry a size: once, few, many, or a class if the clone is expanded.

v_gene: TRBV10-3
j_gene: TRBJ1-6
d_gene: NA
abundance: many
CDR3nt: TGTGCCATCAGTGAGGCAAGGGGTGGAAATTCACCCCTCCACTTT
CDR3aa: CAISEARGGNSPLHF

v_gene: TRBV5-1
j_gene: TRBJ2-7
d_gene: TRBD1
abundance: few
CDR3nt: TGCGCCAGCAGCTTAACCGGGACAGGCTACGAGCAGTACTTC
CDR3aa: CASSLTGTGYEQYF

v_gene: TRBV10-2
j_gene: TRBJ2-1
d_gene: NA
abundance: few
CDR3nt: TGCGCCAGCAGTGAACAGACCCACTCCTACAATGAGCAGTTCTTC
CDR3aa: CASSEQTHSYNEQFF

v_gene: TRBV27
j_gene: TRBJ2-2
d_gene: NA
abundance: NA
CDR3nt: TGTGCCAGCAGTTTACGCACTCCCGGCGGGGAGCTGTTTTTT
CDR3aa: CASSLRTPGGELFF

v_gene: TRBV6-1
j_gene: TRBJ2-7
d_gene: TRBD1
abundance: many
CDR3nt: TGTGCCAGCAGTGAAGCCGGGACAGGGGGCTACGAGCAGTACTTC
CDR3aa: CASSEAGTGGYEQYF

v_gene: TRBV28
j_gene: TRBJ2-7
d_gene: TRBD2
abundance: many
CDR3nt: TGTGCCCTCAGCAGGCCCGGACTAGCTGAAAGCGAGCAGTACTTC
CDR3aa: CALSRPGLAESEQYF

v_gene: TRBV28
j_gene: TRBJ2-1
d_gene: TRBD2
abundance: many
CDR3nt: TGTGCCAGCAGCCCTACGGGACTAGCGGTTTACAATGAGCAGTTCTTC
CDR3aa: CASSPTGLAVYNEQFF

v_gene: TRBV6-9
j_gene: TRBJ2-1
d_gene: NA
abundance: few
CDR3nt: TGTGCCAGCAGTTACCCGGGACTGACGAATGAGCAGTTCTTC
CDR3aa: CASSYPGLTNEQFF

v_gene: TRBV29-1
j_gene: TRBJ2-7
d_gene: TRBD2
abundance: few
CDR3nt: TGCAGCGTTGAAGGGGGGGAGGGCACGATTACCGGCGAGCAGTACTTC
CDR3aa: CSVEGGEGTITGEQYF

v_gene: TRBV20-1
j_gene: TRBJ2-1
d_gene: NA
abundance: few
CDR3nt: TGCAGTGCAGGCAGGGGTTACGGTTACAATGAGCAGTTCTTC
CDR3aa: CSAGRGYGYNEQFF

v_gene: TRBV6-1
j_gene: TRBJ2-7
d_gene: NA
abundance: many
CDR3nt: TGTGCCAGCACCCCCAGGCACTTCTTCTACGAGCAGTACTTC
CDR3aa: CASTPRHFFYEQYF

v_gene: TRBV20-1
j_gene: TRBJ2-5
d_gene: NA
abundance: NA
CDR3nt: TGCAGTGCTAGACGCGGGATGGCGCAAGAGACCCAGTACTTC
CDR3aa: CSARRGMAQETQYF

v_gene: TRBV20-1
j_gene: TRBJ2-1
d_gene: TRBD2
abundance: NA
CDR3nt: TGCAGTGCTAGAGAGTTACTAGCGGGAGTACATGAGCAGTTCTTC
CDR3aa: CSARELLAGVHEQFF

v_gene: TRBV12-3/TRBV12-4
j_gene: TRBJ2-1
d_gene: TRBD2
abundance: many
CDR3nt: TGTGCCAGCAGTAACGGACTAGCGGGAGGGAATGAGCAGTTCTTC
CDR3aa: CASSNGLAGGNEQFF

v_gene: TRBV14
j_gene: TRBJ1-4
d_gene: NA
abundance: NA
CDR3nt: TGTGCCAGCAGCTGGCGGGGGGCTAATGAAAAACTGTTTTTT
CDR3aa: CASSWRGANEKLFF

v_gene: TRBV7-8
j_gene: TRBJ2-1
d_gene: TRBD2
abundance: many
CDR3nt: TGTGCCAGCAGCTTAGTTCAGCGGGAGGGTTACAATGAGCAGTTCTTC
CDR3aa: CASSLVQREGYNEQFF

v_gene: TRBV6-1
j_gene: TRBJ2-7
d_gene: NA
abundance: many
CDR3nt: TGTGCCAGCAGAGAGGGAGACAGCCTCTACGAGCAGTACTTC
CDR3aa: CASREGDSLYEQYF